The rows below give T cell receptor beta chains drawn from one sample of a study of graft-versus-host responses after intestinal transplantation. Clones were read by immunoSEQ multiplex PCR, and TCRdb kept only the in-frame ones, dropping some. This sample has fewer than 95,000 clones, with less than 95% found just once. These receptors' antigens are unknown. This specimen was unstimulated CD4+ T cells sorted from spleen or lymph node cells, taken before transplant. These TCRs come from a human donor who was the organ donor for an intestinal transplant. The CDR3 runs from the conserved cysteine through the conserved F or W. Fields, in order: J gene, V gene, clone size, CDR3 protein. Expanded clones are given a class, and other clones once, few, many or no size at all.

J gene: TRBJ2-7
V gene: TRBV10-3
clone size: .
CDR3 protein: CAISEGDRYSYEQYF

J gene: TRBJ1-2
V gene: TRBV6-6
clone size: .
CDR3 protein: CASSYQGGTPTYGYTF

J gene: TRBJ2-5
V gene: TRBV9
clone size: .
CDR3 protein: CASSVGGGREETQYF

J gene: TRBJ1-5
V gene: TRBV28
clone size: .
CDR3 protein: CASSLKTGGLNQPQHF

J gene: TRBJ2-1
V gene: TRBV28
clone size: .
CDR3 protein: CASSVTGTGVNEQFF

J gene: TRBJ1-1
V gene: TRBV30
clone size: .
CDR3 protein: CAWKGPLPEAFF

J gene: TRBJ1-1
V gene: TRBV10-1
clone size: .
CDR3 protein: CASSGDRGTEAFF

J gene: TRBJ2-4
V gene: TRBV7-2
clone size: .
CDR3 protein: CASSLAIRGSRILAKNIQYF

J gene: TRBJ2-2
V gene: TRBV11-2
clone size: .
CDR3 protein: CASTRQGAAGELFF

J gene: TRBJ2-7
V gene: TRBV27
clone size: .
CDR3 protein: CASSLAVNYEQYF

J gene: TRBJ1-4
V gene: TRBV28
clone size: .
CDR3 protein: CASSGRDRVLTNEKLFF

J gene: TRBJ2-3
V gene: TRBV2
clone size: .
CDR3 protein: CASSEAASARSDTQYF

J gene: TRBJ2-7
V gene: TRBV10-1
clone size: once
CDR3 protein: CASSGAASGSYEQYF

J gene: TRBJ1-5
V gene: TRBV28
clone size: .
CDR3 protein: CATVKFGVSNQPQHF

J gene: TRBJ2-5
V gene: TRBV6-5
clone size: .
CDR3 protein: CASSRDRGRETQYF

J gene: TRBJ2-5
V gene: TRBV2
clone size: .
CDR3 protein: CASSGVAGGPRETQYF

J gene: TRBJ2-3
V gene: TRBV28
clone size: .
CDR3 protein: CASSPPGRQGRSTDTQYF

J gene: TRBJ1-1
V gene: TRBV5-3
clone size: once
CDR3 protein: CARSLETGPGAFF

J gene: .
V gene: TRBV19
clone size: .
CDR3 protein: CASSIGGTGVYEQYF

J gene: TRBJ1-2
V gene: TRBV19
clone size: .
CDR3 protein: CASSTTGGTRNYGYTF

J gene: TRBJ1-6
V gene: TRBV27
clone size: once
CDR3 protein: CASTPGSPLGGSYNSPLHF

J gene: TRBJ1-5
V gene: TRBV5-5
clone size: once
CDR3 protein: CASSLGGDQPQHF

J gene: TRBJ2-2
V gene: TRBV29-1
clone size: .
CDR3 protein: CSRPGSGAGELFF

J gene: TRBJ1-1
V gene: TRBV19
clone size: once
CDR3 protein: CASIGWAEAFF

J gene: TRBJ1-1
V gene: TRBV11-1
clone size: once
CDR3 protein: CASDRGQTEAFF

J gene: TRBJ2-1
V gene: TRBV6-4
clone size: .
CDR3 protein: CASSFGYGPYEQFF

J gene: TRBJ2-1
V gene: TRBV7-3
clone size: .
CDR3 protein: CASSLGPPGYNEQFF

J gene: TRBJ2-7
V gene: TRBV28
clone size: .
CDR3 protein: CASSPTGGFYEQYF

J gene: TRBJ1-3
V gene: TRBV19
clone size: .
CDR3 protein: CASSTRVGQGFRGNTIYF

J gene: TRBJ2-7
V gene: TRBV6-6
clone size: .
CDR3 protein: CAGSYAELAGTYEQYF

J gene: TRBJ1-6
V gene: TRBV19
clone size: .
CDR3 protein: CASRTLGQGRTLHF

J gene: TRBJ2-3
V gene: TRBV11-2
clone size: .
CDR3 protein: CASSSQRRGVDTDTQYF

J gene: TRBJ2-7
V gene: TRBV13
clone size: .
CDR3 protein: CASSPPDGLFSYEQYF

J gene: TRBJ2-1
V gene: TRBV12-5
clone size: once
CDR3 protein: CASGLSLGDGYNEQFF

J gene: TRBJ1-2
V gene: TRBV5-6
clone size: .
CDR3 protein: CASSSDRGGYGYTF

J gene: TRBJ2-1
V gene: TRBV27
clone size: .
CDR3 protein: CASKFRPSGTDNEQFF

J gene: TRBJ2-1
V gene: TRBV2
clone size: .
CDR3 protein: CASSGQATYNEQFF

J gene: TRBJ1-1
V gene: TRBV7-9
clone size: .
CDR3 protein: CASSPPGANTEAFF

J gene: TRBJ2-1
V gene: TRBV5-1
clone size: .
CDR3 protein: CASSLVNSDLNEQFF

J gene: TRBJ1-4
V gene: TRBV14
clone size: once
CDR3 protein: CASSQGGAGEKLFF

J gene: TRBJ1-5
V gene: TRBV10-1
clone size: .
CDR3 protein: CASNKVRDQPQHF

J gene: TRBJ2-7
V gene: TRBV7-6
clone size: once
CDR3 protein: CASSLSIKDASTYEQYF

J gene: TRBJ1-5
V gene: TRBV28
clone size: .
CDR3 protein: CASTRDRVGQHF

J gene: TRBJ1-6
V gene: TRBV27
clone size: .
CDR3 protein: CASSLSDPTGANSPLHF

J gene: TRBJ1-5
V gene: TRBV4-1
clone size: once
CDR3 protein: CASSQVQGYSNQPQHF

J gene: TRBJ1-6
V gene: TRBV4-1
clone size: .
CDR3 protein: CASSQDSNRGLSPLHF

J gene: TRBJ2-5
V gene: TRBV30
clone size: .
CDR3 protein: CAWTQTGGQQETQYF

J gene: TRBJ1-4
V gene: TRBV5-1
clone size: .
CDR3 protein: CASSLAVGQGTEKLFF

J gene: TRBJ2-5
V gene: TRBV11-2
clone size: .
CDR3 protein: CASSLGPRGGGRVWTQYF